This T cell receptor (beta chain) was captured in a study of prognosis after radiotherapy for stage I lung cancer. The wider study: Patients were about a dozen men and more than 5 women aged roughly 53 to 85, median approximately 78 years. SBRT spanned 3 to 5 fractions, reaching a biologically effective dose of at least 100 Gy. Study outcomes and limitations: Some patients went on to develop distant metastases. Their Shannon entropy after stereotactic body radiation therapy was lower, and its change from baseline was also lower.

A note on this clonotype: Antigen unknown. A read error may produce the germline difference seen at one junction end.

From genomic DNA, TCR beta CDR3 was amplified by two-round multiplex PCR. Gene-specific primers for each TRBV and TRBJ gene drove first-round PCR. TCRdb re-analysed the multiplex PCR reads in MiXCR, keeping a single row per CDR3 protein. The repertoire has roughly 30,000 distinct CDR3 sequences, 40% to 55% of them found once; the top ten carry 16%. The source material was PBMCs, sampled before or after stereotactic body radiation therapy (not recorded which). The source is a donor over 45 with non-small cell lung cancer.

CDR3 DNA: TGTGCCACCAGTGAGGGGTACCGTACCTACGATCAGTACTTC. Protein product: CATSEGYRTYDQYF. J is TRBJ2-7 and V is TRBV24-1; D not certain. The CDR3 contains 14 residues. Germline V gene data show CDR1 as KGHDR and CDR2 as SFDVKD.